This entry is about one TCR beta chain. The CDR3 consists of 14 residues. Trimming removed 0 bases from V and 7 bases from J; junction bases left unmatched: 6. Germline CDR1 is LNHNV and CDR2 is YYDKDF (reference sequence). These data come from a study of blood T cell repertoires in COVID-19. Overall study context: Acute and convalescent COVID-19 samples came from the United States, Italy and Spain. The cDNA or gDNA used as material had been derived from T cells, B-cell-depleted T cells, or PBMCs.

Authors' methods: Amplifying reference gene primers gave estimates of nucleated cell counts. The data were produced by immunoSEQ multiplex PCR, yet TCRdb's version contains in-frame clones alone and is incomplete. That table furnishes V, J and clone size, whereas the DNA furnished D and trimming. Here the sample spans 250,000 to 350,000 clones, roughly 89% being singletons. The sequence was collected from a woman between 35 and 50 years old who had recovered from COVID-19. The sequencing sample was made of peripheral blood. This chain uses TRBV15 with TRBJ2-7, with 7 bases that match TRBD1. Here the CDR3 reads CATSRDRDSYEQYF. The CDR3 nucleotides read TGTGCCACCAGCAGAGACAGGGACAGTTATGAGCAGTACTTC.